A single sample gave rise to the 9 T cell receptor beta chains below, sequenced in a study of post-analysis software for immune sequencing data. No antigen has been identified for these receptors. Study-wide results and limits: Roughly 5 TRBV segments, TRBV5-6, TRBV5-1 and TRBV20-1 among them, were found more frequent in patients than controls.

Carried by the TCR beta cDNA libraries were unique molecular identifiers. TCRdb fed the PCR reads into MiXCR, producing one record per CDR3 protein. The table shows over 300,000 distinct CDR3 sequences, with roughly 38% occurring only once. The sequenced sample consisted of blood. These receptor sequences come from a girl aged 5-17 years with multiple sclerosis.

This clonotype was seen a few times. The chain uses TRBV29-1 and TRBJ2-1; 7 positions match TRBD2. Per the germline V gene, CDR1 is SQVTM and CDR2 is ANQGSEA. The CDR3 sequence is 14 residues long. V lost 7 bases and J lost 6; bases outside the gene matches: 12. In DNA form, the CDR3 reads TGCAGCGCTGGGGAGGGACTCGGGGGCAATGAGCAGTTCTTC. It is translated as CSAGEGLGGNEQFF.

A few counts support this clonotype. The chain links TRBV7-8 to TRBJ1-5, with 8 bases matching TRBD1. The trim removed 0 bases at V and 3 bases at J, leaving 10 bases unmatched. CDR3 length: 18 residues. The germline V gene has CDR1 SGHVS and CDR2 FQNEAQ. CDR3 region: CASSLADREEAINQPQHF. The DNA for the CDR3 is TGTGCCAGCAGCTTAGCGGACAGGGAGGAGGCTATCAATCAGCCCCAGCATTTT.

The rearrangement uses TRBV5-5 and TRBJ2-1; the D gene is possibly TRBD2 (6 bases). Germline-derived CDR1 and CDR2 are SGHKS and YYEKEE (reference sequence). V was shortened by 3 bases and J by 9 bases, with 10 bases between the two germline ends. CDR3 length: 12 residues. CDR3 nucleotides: TGTGCCAGCAGCTGGCGGGGTGTTGAGCAGTTCTTC. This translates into CASSWRGVEQFF.

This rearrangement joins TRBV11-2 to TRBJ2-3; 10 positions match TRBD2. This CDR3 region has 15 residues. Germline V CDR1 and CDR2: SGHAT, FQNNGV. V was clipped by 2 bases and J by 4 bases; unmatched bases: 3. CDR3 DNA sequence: TGTGCCAGCAGCTTACTAGCGGGGGTGGCAGATACGCAGTATTTT. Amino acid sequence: CASSLLAGVADTQYF.

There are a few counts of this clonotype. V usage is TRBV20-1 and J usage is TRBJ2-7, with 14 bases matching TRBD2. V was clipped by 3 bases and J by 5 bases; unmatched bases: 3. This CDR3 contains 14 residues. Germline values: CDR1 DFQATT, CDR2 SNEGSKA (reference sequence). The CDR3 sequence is CSASPTSGGDEQYF. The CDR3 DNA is TGCAGTGCTAGTCCGACTAGCGGGGGGGACGAGCAGTACTTC.

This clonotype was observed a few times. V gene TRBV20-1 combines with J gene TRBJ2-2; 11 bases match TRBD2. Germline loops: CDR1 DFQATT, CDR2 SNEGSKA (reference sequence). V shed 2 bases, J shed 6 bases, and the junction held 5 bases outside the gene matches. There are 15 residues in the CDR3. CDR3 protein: CSARPTSGVSGELFF. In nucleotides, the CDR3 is TGCAGTGCTAGACCGACTAGCGGGGTTTCCGGGGAGCTGTTTTTT.

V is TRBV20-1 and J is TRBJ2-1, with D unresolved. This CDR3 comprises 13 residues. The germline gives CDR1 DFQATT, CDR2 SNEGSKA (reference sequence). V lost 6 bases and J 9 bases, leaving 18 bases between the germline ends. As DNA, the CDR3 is TGCAGTGCGACCCCAGCGAATCTCGTTGAGCAGTTCTTC. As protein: CSATPANLVEQFF.

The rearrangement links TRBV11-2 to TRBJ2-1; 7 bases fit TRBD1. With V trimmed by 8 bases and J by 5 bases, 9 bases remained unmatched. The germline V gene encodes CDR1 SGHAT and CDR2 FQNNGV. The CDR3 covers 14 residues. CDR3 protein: CASGPRTGDNEQFF. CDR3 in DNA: TGTGCCAGCGGCCCCAGGACAGGAGACAATGAGCAGTTCTTC.

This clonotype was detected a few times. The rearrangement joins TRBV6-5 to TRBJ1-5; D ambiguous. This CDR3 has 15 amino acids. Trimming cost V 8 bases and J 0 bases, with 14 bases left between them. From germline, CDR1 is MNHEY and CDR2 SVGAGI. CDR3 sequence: CASRPIGLSNQPQHF. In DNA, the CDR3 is TGTGCCAGCCGACCGATAGGGCTTAGCAATCAGCCCCAGCATTTT.